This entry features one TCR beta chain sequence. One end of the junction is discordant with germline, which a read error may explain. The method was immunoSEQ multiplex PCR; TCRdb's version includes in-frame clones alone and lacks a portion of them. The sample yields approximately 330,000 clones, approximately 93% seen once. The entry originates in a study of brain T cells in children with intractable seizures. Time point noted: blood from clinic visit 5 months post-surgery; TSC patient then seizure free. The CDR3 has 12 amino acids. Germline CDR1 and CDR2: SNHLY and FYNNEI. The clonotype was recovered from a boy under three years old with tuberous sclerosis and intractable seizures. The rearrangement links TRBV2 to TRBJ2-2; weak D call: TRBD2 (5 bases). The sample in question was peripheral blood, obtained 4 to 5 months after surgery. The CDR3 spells CASSVLAGKLFF. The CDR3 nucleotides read TGTGCCAGCAGTGTCTTAGCCGGGAAGCTGTTTTTT.